There are a few counts of the clone carrying this T cell receptor beta chain. V was trimmed by 5 bases and J by 14 bases, leaving 17 bases between them. The germline CDR1 and CDR2 sequences are PRHDT and FYEKMQ (reference sequence). The CDR3 is 12 residues long. The sample comes from a study of cytomegalovirus exposure and HLA in healthy donors. Data came from immunoSEQ multiplex PCR; TCRdb stores just in-frame clones and leaves some out. The sample gives approximately 260,000 clones, 65% to 90% of which show up once; 1% is in the top ten. The sequencing input was PBMCs. This TCR was sampled from a woman between 18 and 29 years old in good health and CMV-seronegative. J is TRBJ2-3 and V is TRBV13; possibly TRBD2 for D (5 bases). CDR3 nucleotide sequence: TGTGCCAGCAGCCGAGGACTGCCCCCGGTGTATTTT. This gives the protein CASSRGLPPVYF.